Listed below are T cell receptor beta chains from one sample, sequenced in a study of CD8 T cells in ankylosing spondylitis. TCRdb re-called the 5' RACE reads with MiXCR, one entry per CDR3 protein. The repertoire holds over 700,000 distinct CDR3 sequences, around 20% seen once, with about 20% in the top ten. Source material: blood, either unsorted or a sorted T cell fraction (not recorded which). The receptor set was obtained from a male donor with ankylosing spondylitis. Both conserved end residues are part of each CDR3. The D gene is left open where the match is weak. Expanded clones get a size class; other rows say once, few or many, or leave the size out.

D gene: TRBD1; V gene: TRBV5-1; clone size: .; J gene: TRBJ2-1; CDR3 DNA: TGCGCCAGCAGCACCGGGACAGGGAGCAATGAGCAGTTCTTC; CDR3 protein: CASSTGTGSNEQFF
D gene: TRBD2; V gene: TRBV7-3; clone size: once; J gene: TRBJ2-3; CDR3 DNA: TGTGCCAGCAGCTCGGGACTAGCGGGAGCTTGGGATACGCAGTATTTT; CDR3 protein: CASSSGLAGAWDTQYF
D gene: .; V gene: TRBV7-2; clone size: many; J gene: TRBJ1-5; CDR3 DNA: TGTGCCAGCAGCCTCGGGGCGAGCAATCAGCCCCAGCATTTT; CDR3 protein: CASSLGASNQPQHF
D gene: TRBD1; V gene: TRBV6-5; clone size: .; J gene: TRBJ2-1; CDR3 DNA: TGTGCCAGCAGTTACCAGTTGACAGGGTTTAAGAACAATGAGCAGTTCTTC; CDR3 protein: CASSYQLTGFKNNEQFF
D gene: TRBD2; V gene: TRBV10-3; clone size: .; J gene: TRBJ2-7; CDR3 DNA: TGTGCCATCAGTGAATCTAGCGGGACGTCGAGCGAGCAGTACTTC; CDR3 protein: CAISESSGTSSEQYF
D gene: .; V gene: TRBV29-1; clone size: few; J gene: TRBJ1-1; CDR3 DNA: TGCAGCGTTGACCCAGGGGACACTGAAGCTTTCTTT; CDR3 protein: CSVDPGDTEAFF
D gene: TRBD1; V gene: TRBV10-3; clone size: .; J gene: TRBJ2-5; CDR3 DNA: TGTGCCATAATGGCCCCGACAGGGGGTGGTGAGACCCAGTACTTC; CDR3 protein: CAIMAPTGGGETQYF
D gene: .; V gene: TRBV28; clone size: .; J gene: TRBJ1-5; CDR3 DNA: TGTGCCAGCAGTTTACGTCCCCCTGGGACACCCCAGCATTTT; CDR3 protein: CASSLRPPGTPQHF
D gene: .; V gene: TRBV11-1; clone size: few; J gene: TRBJ2-2; CDR3 DNA: TGTGCCAGCAGGAGGGGAGTAATGACCGGGGAGCTGTTTTTT; CDR3 protein: CASRRGVMTGELFF
D gene: .; V gene: TRBV20-1; clone size: .; J gene: TRBJ1-2; CDR3 DNA: TGCAGTGCTGAAGCGGGGGGTGGCTATGGCTACACCTTC; CDR3 protein: CSAEAGGGYGYTF
D gene: .; V gene: TRBV4-1; clone size: .; J gene: TRBJ2-2; CDR3 DNA: TGCGCCAGCAGCCAAGAGCCTGGACATCCCCGGGTGTTTTTT; CDR3 protein: CASSQEPGHPRVFF
D gene: .; V gene: TRBV14; clone size: .; J gene: TRBJ1-3; CDR3 DNA: TGTGCCAGCAGCCAAGACAGGAAAGCTGGAAACACCATATATTTT; CDR3 protein: CASSQDRKAGNTIYF
D gene: .; V gene: TRBV18; clone size: few; J gene: TRBJ2-7; CDR3 DNA: TGTGCCAGCTCACGGGACAATAGGAGGGCCTACGAGCAGTACTTC; CDR3 protein: CASSRDNRRAYEQYF
D gene: .; V gene: TRBV7-6; clone size: many; J gene: TRBJ2-7; CDR3 DNA: TGTGCCAGCAGCGCCGAAGCCGGTATATCCTACGAGCAGTACTTC; CDR3 protein: CASSAEAGISYEQYF
D gene: .; V gene: TRBV3-1; clone size: few; J gene: TRBJ1-1; CDR3 DNA: TGTGCCAGCAGCCAACGGACTCAACTACCTGAAGCTTTCTTT; CDR3 protein: CASSQRTQLPEAFF
D gene: .; V gene: TRBV6-2/TRBV6-3; clone size: few; J gene: TRBJ2-5; CDR3 DNA: TGTGCCAGCACTAGGGAGGAGACCCAGTACTTC; CDR3 protein: CASTREETQYF
D gene: TRBD2; V gene: TRBV4-1; clone size: few; J gene: TRBJ2-7; CDR3 DNA: TGCGCCAGCAGCCAAGACTTCACTAGCGGTGCCTACGAGCAGTACTTC; CDR3 protein: CASSQDFTSGAYEQYF
D gene: TRBD1; V gene: TRBV20-1; clone size: many; J gene: TRBJ1-1; CDR3 DNA: TGCAGTGCTCAAGGACAGGGGGCCACTGAAGCTTTCTTT; CDR3 protein: CSAQGQGATEAFF
D gene: .; V gene: TRBV5-1; clone size: few; J gene: TRBJ2-7; CDR3 DNA: TGCGCCAGCAGCTTGGGGACAGTGACCTACGAGCAGTACTTC; CDR3 protein: CASSLGTVTYEQYF
D gene: .; V gene: TRBV7-2; clone size: .; J gene: TRBJ2-1; CDR3 DNA: TGTGCCAGCAGCCCTAACATCTACAGGGAGGGCAATGAGCAGTTCTTC; CDR3 protein: CASSPNIYREGNEQFF
D gene: TRBD1; V gene: TRBV7-9; clone size: few; J gene: TRBJ1-1; CDR3 DNA: TGTGCCAGCAGCCTAGGACAGGCGAGGACTGAAGCTTTCTTT; CDR3 protein: CASSLGQARTEAFF
D gene: .; V gene: TRBV9; clone size: few; J gene: TRBJ2-7; CDR3 DNA: TGTGCCAGCAGCGTAGGACAGGCCCCCTACGAGCAGTACTTC; CDR3 protein: CASSVGQAPYEQYF
D gene: TRBD1; V gene: TRBV29-1; clone size: few; J gene: TRBJ2-1; CDR3 DNA: TGCAGCGTATCTGACAGGGTCGTCAATGAGCAGTTCTTC; CDR3 protein: CSVSDRVVNEQFF
D gene: .; V gene: TRBV7-8; clone size: few; J gene: TRBJ2-7; CDR3 DNA: TGTGCCAGCAGTCCGCGGGACGAGGGCTCCTACGAGCAGTACTTC; CDR3 protein: CASSPRDEGSYEQYF
D gene: .; V gene: TRBV5-6; clone size: .; J gene: TRBJ1-6; CDR3 DNA: TGTGCCGTACTGCAGGGCCTAACGGATAATTCACCCCTCCACTTT; CDR3 protein: CAVLQGLTDNSPLHF
D gene: .; V gene: TRBV29-1; clone size: .; J gene: TRBJ1-2; CDR3 DNA: TGCAGCGTTGAAGGATGGGCCCCGGGGGGCTATGGCTACACCTTC; CDR3 protein: CSVEGWAPGGYGYTF
D gene: TRBD1; V gene: TRBV20-1; clone size: .; J gene: TRBJ2-4; CDR3 DNA: TGCAGTGCGATTCCTGGGACAGTAGCCAAAAACATTCAGTACTTC; CDR3 protein: CSAIPGTVAKNIQYF
D gene: TRBD2; V gene: TRBV4-3; clone size: few; J gene: TRBJ2-1; CDR3 DNA: TGCGCCAGCAGCCAAGTTTCTAGCGGGAGAGGTGGTGAGCAGTTCTTC; CDR3 protein: CASSQVSSGRGGEQFF
D gene: TRBD1; V gene: TRBV6-1; clone size: .; J gene: TRBJ1-1; CDR3 DNA: TGTGCCAGCAGTGGGGGGGTCAGGGGGCGAAAAATGAACACTGAAGCTTTCTTT; CDR3 protein: CASSGGVRGRKMNTEAFF
D gene: .; V gene: TRBV5-1; clone size: few; J gene: TRBJ2-3; CDR3 DNA: TGCGCCAGCAGCTTGGCTCCTGCCACAGATACGCAGTATTTT; CDR3 protein: CASSLAPATDTQYF
D gene: .; V gene: TRBV5-1; clone size: .; J gene: TRBJ1-6; CDR3 DNA: TGCGCCAGCAGCTTCGAGGGCGAAAGCTTCAATTCACCCCTCCACTTT; CDR3 protein: CASSFEGESFNSPLHF
D gene: TRBD1; V gene: TRBV6-6; clone size: .; J gene: TRBJ1-3; CDR3 DNA: TGTGCCAGCAGCCCCCAGGGGGTTGGCACCATATATTTT; CDR3 protein: CASSPQGVGTIYF
D gene: .; V gene: TRBV12-3/TRBV12-4; clone size: few; J gene: TRBJ2-2; CDR3 DNA: TGTGCCAGCAGCACCGGACAGATCACCGGGGAGCTGTTTTTT; CDR3 protein: CASSTGQITGELFF
D gene: .; V gene: TRBV29-1; clone size: few; J gene: TRBJ2-2; CDR3 DNA: TGCAGCGTTGAAGAAAGAGGGATGGTCACCGGGGAGCTGTTTTTT; CDR3 protein: CSVEERGMVTGELFF
D gene: .; V gene: TRBV20-1; clone size: .; J gene: TRBJ2-3; CDR3 DNA: TGCAGTGCTAGAGAGTTGGGGGTCTGGGGAGATACGCAGTATTTT; CDR3 protein: CSARELGVWGDTQYF
D gene: TRBD1; V gene: TRBV2; clone size: .; J gene: TRBJ1-4; CDR3 DNA: TGTGCCAGCACGAGGGGACAGGGGTCTAATGAAAAACTGTTTTTT; CDR3 protein: CASTRGQGSNEKLFF
D gene: .; V gene: TRBV12-5; clone size: few; J gene: TRBJ2-5; CDR3 DNA: TGTGCTAGTCAAGGGGTGCACCCAACCCAGTACTTC; CDR3 protein: CASQGVHPTQYF
D gene: .; V gene: TRBV12-3/TRBV12-4; clone size: few; J gene: TRBJ2-5; CDR3 DNA: TGTGCCAGCAGTTTTGCGGGATTACAAGAGACCCAGTACTTC; CDR3 protein: CASSFAGLQETQYF
D gene: .; V gene: TRBV9; clone size: few; J gene: TRBJ2-5; CDR3 DNA: TGTGCCAGCACCTCACCGGGGAGGGTGGCGGCCCACAAGGGGGCCCAGTACTTC; CDR3 protein: CASTSPGRVAAHKGAQYF
D gene: TRBD1; V gene: TRBV5-1; clone size: many; J gene: TRBJ2-5; CDR3 DNA: TGCGCCAGCAGCTCCCGGGACAGGAGGTTGAGGGAGACCCAGTACTTC; CDR3 protein: CASSSRDRRLRETQYF
D gene: .; V gene: TRBV12-3/TRBV12-4; clone size: .; J gene: TRBJ2-5; CDR3 DNA: TGTGCCAGCAGACTCGAGGGGGAGCGAGAGACCCAGTACTTC; CDR3 protein: CASRLEGERETQYF
D gene: .; V gene: TRBV7-2; clone size: .; J gene: TRBJ2-3; CDR3 DNA: TGTGCCAGCACCACAGGGGGGGGAGTGGATACGCAGTATTTT; CDR3 protein: CASTTGGGVDTQYF